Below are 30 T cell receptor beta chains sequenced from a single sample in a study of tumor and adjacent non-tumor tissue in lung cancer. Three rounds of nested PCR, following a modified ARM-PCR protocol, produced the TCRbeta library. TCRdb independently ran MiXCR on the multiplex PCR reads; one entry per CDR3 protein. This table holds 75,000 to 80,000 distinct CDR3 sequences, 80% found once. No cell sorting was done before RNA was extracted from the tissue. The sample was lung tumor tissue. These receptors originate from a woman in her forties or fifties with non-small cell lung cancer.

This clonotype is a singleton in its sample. The CDR3 DNA is TGTGCCAGCAGCCCCCCAGACAGGTCCGCCTCACAGTACTTC. As protein: CASSPPDRSASQYF. This chain uses TRBV28 with TRBJ2-4, with D maybe TRBD1 (6 bases). CDR3 length: 14 residues. V lost 6 bases and J lost 13, with 22 bases in between. Germline loops: CDR1 MDHEN, CDR2 SYDVKM. Filled out from reference TRBV28 and TRBJ2-4, the complete variable domain reads DVKVTQSSRYLVKRTGEKVFLECVQDMDHENMFWYRQDPGLGLRLIYFSYDVKMKEKGDIPEGYSVSREKKERFSLILESASTNQTSMYLCASSPPDRSASQYFGAGTRLSVL.

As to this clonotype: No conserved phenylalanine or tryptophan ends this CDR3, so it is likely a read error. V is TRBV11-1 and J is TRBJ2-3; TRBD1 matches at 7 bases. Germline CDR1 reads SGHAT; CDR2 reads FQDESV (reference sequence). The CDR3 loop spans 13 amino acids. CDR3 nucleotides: TGTCCCAGCAGAGAGACAGGGATGGATACGCAGTATTCT. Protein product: CPSRETGMDTQYS.

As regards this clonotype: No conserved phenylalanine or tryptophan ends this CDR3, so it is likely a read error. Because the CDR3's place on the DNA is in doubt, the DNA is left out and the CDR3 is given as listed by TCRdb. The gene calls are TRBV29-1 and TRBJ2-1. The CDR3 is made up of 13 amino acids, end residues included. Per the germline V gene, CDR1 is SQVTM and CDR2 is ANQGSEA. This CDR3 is CSVEDTAYNEQIL.

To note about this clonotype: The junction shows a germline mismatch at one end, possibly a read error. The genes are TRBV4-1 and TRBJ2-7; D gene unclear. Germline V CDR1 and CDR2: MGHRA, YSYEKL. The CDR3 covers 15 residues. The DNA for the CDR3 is TGCACCAGCAGCCAAGAAGTTATTGGAAAGGGCGAGCAGTACTTC. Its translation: CTSSQEVIGKGEQYF.

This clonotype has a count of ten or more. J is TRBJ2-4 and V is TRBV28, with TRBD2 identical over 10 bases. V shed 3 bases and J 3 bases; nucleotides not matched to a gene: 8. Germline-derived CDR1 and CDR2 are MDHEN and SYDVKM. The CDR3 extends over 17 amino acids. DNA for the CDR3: TGTGCCAGCAGTTTTGGACTAGCGGAGAAAAGCAAAAACATTCAGTACTTC. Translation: CASSFGLAEKSKNIQYF. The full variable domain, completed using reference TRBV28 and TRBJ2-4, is DVKVTQSSRYLVKRTGEKVFLECVQDMDHENMFWYRQDPGLGLRLIYFSYDVKMKEKGDIPEGYSVSREKKERFSLILESASTNQTSMYLCASSFGLAEKSKNIQYFGAGTRLSVL.

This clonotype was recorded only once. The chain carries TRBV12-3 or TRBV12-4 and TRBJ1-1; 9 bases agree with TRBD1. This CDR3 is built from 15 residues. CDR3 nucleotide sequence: TGTGCAAGGAGTAAGGGACAGGGTTGGAACACTGAAGCTTTCTTT. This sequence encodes CARSKGQGWNTEAFF.

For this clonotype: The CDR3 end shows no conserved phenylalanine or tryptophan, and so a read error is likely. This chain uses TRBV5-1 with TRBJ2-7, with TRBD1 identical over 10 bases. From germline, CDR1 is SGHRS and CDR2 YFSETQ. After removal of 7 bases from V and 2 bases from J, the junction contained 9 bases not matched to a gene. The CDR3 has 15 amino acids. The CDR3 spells CASCPQGQGAYEQYL. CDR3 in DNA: TGCGCCAGCTGCCCACAAGGACAGGGGGCCTACGAGCAGTACCTC.

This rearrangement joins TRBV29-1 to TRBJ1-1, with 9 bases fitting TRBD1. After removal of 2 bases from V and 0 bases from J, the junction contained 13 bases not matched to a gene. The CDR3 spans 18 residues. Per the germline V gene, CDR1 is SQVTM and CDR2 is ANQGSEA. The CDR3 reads CSVERTGGLRIMNTEAFF. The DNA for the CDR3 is TGCAGCGTTGAACGTACAGGGGGCCTAAGAATCATGAACACTGAAGCTTTCTTT.

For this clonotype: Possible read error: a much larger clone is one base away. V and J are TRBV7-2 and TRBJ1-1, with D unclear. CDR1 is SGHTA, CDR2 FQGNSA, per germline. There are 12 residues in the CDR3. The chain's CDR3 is CVSSIMNTEAFF. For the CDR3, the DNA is TGTGTCAGCAGCATCATGAACACTGAAGCTTTCTTT.

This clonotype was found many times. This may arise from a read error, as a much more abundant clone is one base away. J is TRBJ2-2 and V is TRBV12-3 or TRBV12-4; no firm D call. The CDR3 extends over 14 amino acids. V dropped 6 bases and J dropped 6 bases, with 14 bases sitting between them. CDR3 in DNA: TGTGCCAGCAGCACGACAAGGGTTGCCGGGGAGCTGTTTTTT. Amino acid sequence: CASSTTRVAGELFF.

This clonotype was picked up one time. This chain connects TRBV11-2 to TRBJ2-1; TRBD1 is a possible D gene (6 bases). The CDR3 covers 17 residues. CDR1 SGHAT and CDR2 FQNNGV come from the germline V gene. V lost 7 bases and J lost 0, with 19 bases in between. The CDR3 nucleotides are TGTGCCAGCACCCCAGGGGACGTGGGAAGCTCCTACAATGAGCAGTTCTTC. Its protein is CASTPGDVGSSYNEQFF.

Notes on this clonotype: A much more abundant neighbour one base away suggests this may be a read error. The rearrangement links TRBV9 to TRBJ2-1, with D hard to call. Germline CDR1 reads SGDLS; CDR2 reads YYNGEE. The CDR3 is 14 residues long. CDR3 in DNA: TGTGCCAGCAGCTCCACAAACTCCTACAATGAGCATTTCTTC. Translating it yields CASSSTNSYNEHFF.

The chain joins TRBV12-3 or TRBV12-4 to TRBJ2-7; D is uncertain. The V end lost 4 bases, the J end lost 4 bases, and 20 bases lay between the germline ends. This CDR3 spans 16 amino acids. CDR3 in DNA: TGTGCCAGCAGTTCCCGAGCGAGAGACCTACGTTACGAGCAGTACTTC. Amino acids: CASSSRARDLRYEQYF.

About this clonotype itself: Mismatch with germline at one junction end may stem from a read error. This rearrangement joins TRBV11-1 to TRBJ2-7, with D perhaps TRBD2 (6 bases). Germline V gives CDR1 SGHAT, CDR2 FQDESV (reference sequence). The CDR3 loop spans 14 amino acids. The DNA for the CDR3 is TGTGCCAGCAGTCACTGGGACTGCTCCTACGAACAGTACTTC. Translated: CASSHWDCSYEQYF. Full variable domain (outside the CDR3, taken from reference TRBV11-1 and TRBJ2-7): EAEVAQSPRYKITEKSQAVAFWCDPISGHATLYWYRQILGQGPELLVQFQDESVVDDSQLPKDRFSAERLKGVDSTLKIQPAELGDSAMYLCASSHWDCSYEQYFGPGTRLTVT.

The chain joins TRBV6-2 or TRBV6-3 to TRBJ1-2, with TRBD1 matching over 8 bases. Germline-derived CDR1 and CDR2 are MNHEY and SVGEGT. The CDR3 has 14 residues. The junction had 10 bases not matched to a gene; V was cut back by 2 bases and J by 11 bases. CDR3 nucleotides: TGTGCCAGCAGTTACCAGGGGGCGAGCTATGTGTACACCTTC. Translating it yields CASSYQGASYVYTF.

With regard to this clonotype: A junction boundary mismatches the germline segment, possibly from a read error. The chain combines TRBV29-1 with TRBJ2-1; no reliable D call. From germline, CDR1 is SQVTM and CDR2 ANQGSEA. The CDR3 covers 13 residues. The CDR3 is CSGYSLSYYEQFF. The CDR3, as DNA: TGCAGCGGTTACAGCCTGTCCTACTATGAGCAGTTCTTC.

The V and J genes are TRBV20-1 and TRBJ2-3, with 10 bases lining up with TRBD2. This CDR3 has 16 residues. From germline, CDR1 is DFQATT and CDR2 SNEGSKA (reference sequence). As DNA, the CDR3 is TGCAATACTAGCCCAATTAGCGGGAGGAGCACAGATACGCAGTATTTT. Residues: CNTSPISGRSTDTQYF.

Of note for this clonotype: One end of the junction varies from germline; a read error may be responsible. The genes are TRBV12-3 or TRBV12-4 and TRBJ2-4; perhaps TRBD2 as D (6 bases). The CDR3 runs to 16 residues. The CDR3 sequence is CASSLAGGGEANTQYF. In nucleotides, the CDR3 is TGTGCCAGCAGTTTAGCAGGTGGAGGGGAGGCGAACACTCAGTACTTC.

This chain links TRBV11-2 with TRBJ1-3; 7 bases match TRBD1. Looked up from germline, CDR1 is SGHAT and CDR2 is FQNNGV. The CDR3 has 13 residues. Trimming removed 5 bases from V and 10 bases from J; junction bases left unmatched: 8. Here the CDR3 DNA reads TGTGCCAGCAGCCCGGGACAGACCGGGACCATATATTTT. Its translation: CASSPGQTGTIYF.

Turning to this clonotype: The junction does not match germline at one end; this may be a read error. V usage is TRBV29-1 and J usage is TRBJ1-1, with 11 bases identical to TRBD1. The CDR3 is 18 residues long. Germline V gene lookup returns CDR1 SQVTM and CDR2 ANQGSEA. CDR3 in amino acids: CIVERTGGLRTMNTEAFF. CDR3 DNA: TGCATCGTTGAACGGACAGGGGGCCTAAGAACCATGAATACTGAGGCTTTCTTT.

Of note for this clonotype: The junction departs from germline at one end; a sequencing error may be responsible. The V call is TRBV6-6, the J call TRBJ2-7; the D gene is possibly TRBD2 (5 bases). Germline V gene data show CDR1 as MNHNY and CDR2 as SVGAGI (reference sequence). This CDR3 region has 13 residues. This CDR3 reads CVSSYGILYEQYF. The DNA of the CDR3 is TGTGTCAGCAGTTACGGGATCCTTTACGAGCAGTACTTC.

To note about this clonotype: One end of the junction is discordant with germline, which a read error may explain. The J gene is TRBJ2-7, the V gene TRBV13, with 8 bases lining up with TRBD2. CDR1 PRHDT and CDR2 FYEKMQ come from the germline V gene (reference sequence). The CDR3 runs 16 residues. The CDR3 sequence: CACSYSPGLGRYEQNF. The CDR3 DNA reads TGTGCCTGCAGCTACTCACCGGGACTAGGACGATACGAGCAGAATTTC.

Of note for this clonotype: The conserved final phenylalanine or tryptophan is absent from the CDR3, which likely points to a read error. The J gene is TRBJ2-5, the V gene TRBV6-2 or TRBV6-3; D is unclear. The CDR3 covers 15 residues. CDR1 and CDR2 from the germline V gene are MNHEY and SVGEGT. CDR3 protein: CGSSSHRAERETQYS. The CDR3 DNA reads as TGTGGCAGCAGTTCCCACCGGGCCGAACGGGAGACCCAGTACTCC.

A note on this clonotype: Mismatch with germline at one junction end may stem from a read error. The CDR3 loop reads CASRTTGAGANVMTF. In DNA form, the CDR3 reads TGTGCCAGCAGAACAACAGGGGCTGGGGCCAACGTCATGACTTTC. The rearrangement links TRBV28 to TRBJ2-6; TRBD1 aligns across 7 bases. The germline V gene encodes CDR1 MDHEN and CDR2 SYDVKM. The CDR3 is 15 residues long.

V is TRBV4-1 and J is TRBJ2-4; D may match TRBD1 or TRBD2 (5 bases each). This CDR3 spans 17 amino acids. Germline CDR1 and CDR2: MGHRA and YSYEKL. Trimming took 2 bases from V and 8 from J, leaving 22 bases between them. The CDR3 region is CASSQLRRDSQADIQYF. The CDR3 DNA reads TGCGCCAGCAGCCAATTGCGCAGAGACAGTCAAGCGGACATTCAGTACTTC.

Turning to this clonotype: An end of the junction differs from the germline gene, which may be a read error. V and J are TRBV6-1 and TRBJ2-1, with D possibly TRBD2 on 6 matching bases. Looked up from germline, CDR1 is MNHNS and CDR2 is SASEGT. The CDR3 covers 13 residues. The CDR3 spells CASRISGYNEQLF. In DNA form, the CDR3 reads TGTGCCAGCAGGATTAGCGGATACAATGAGCAGTTATTC.

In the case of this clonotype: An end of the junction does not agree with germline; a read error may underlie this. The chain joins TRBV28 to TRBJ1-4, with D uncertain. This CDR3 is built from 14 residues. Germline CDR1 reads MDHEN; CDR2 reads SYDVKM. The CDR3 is CASSLTPPWENLFF. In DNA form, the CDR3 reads TGTGCCAGCAGTTTAACCCCTCCCTGGGAAAATCTGTTTTTT.

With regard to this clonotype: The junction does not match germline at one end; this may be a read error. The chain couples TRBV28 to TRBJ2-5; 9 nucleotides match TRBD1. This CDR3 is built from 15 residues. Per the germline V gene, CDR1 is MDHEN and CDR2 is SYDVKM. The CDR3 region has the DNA TGTGCGAGCAGGCAAACAGGGGGCGCGGAGATGACCCAGTACTTC. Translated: CASRQTGGAEMTQYF.

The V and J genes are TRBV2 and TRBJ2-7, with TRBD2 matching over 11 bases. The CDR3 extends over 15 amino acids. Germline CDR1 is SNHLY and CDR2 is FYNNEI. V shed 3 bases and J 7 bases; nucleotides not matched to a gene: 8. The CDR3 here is CASSDAIAGGKEQYF. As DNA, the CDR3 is TGTGCCAGCAGTGATGCGATAGCGGGAGGGAAAGAGCAGTACTTC.

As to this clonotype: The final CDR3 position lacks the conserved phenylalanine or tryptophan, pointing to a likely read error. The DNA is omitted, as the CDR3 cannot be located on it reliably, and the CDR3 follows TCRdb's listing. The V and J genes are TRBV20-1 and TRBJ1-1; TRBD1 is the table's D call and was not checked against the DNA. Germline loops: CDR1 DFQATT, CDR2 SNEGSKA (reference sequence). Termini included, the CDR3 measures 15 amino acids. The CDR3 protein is CSARPQGVAGTEAFS.